The following is a T cell receptor (beta chain) sequence with its context. The protocol was immunoSEQ multiplex PCR, while the TCRdb copy is restricted to in-frame clones and leaves out a portion. The data show over 120,000 clones, over 65% seen once. This specimen belongs to a study of blood T cell repertoires in COVID-19. There are 15 residues in the CDR3. With V trimmed by 7 bases and J by 7 bases, 15 bases remained unmatched. From germline, CDR1 is MDHEN and CDR2 SYDVKM. Participants came from some 26 US areas, aged about 18 to 89 years. Assignment of participants to cohorts was predicated upon participant-reported clinical history.

Sequencing used PBMCs or T cells enriched from blood (not recorded which). The source of this sequence is a woman aged 50 to 60 who had recovered from COVID-19. The chain couples TRBV28 to TRBJ2-7, with 8 bases aligning to TRBD1. Written as DNA, the CDR3 is TGTGCCAGCACCCCCCTTATTATGGGGACAGGTGAGCAGTACTTC. Translating gives CASTPLIMGTGEQYF.